This T cell receptor (beta chain) was documented in a study of beta chain features in type 1 diabetes. Notes on the study in general: Shorter TCRB CDR3s, moderately but significantly so, marked every one of the four CD4+ subsets in Type 1 diabetes patients. Any HLA type influence on TCRB rearrangement was left unresolved here.

Expressed TCRB transcripts were sequenced, since all the RNA that had been isolated was reverse transcribed. Produced via immunoSEQ multiplex PCR; TCRdb's table is partial and in-frame only. The table has about 53,000 clones, 60% to 70% seen once. In total, each donor contributed a single heparinised blood draw that averaged roughly 110 mL. A remark on this clone: The antigen is not known.

The sequenced material came from stem cell memory CD4+ T cells from blood. This sequence originates from a woman aged 25 to 45 with type 1 diabetes.

The CDR3 is CASSGFLAGAYNEQFF. CDR3 bases: TGTGCCAGTAGTGGCTTTCTAGCGGGGGCCTACAATGAGCAGTTCTTC. V is TRBV19 and J is TRBJ2-1, with 10 bases fitting TRBD2. The CDR3 has 16 residues. J gave up 2 bases and V 5 bases, and 6 bases lay outside the gene matches. The germline gives CDR1 LNHDA, CDR2 SQIVND (reference sequence).